This T cell receptor beta chain comes out of a study of beta chain features in type 1 diabetes. Study outcomes and limitations: PCR might favor shorter templates, but any such skew would affect patients and controls equally.

The authors sorted CD4+ naive, central memory, regulatory and stem cell-like memory cells via CD45RO/CCR7/CD25/CD127/CD95/CD27. V was cut by 5 bases and J by 2 bases, with 14 bases left in between. Germline lookup yields CDR1 MNHEY and CDR2 SMNVEV (reference sequence). This CDR3 comprises 15 residues. This clone was recorded a few times. What it binds is unknown. cDNA synthesis used the whole RNA isolate, giving expressed TCRB sequences. TCRdb's table, derived via immunoSEQ multiplex PCR, lists solely in-frame clones and lacks some. The data show hundreds of thousands of clones, 30% seen once. The sequencing input was naive CD4+ T cells from blood. The clonotype comes from a man between 18 and 29 years old in good health. The chain carries TRBV27 and TRBJ2-3; D gene ambiguous. The CDR3 loop reads CASSVSGTDTDTQYF. The CDR3 DNA reads as TGTGCCAGCAGTGTCTCCGGAACCGACACAGATACGCAGTATTTT.